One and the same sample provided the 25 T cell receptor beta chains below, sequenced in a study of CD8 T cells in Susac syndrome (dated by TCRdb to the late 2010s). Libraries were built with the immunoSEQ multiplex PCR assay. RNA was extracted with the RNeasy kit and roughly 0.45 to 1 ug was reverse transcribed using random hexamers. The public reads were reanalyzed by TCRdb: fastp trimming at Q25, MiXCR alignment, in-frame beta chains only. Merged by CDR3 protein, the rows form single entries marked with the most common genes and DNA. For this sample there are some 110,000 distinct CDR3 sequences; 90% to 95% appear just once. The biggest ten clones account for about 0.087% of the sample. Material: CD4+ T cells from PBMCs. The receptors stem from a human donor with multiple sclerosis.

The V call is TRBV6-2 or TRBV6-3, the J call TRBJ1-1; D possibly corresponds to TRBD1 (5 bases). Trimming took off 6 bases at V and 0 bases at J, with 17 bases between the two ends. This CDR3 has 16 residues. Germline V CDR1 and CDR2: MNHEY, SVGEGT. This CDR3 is CASRTDIPTMNTEAFF. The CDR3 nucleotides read TGTGCCAGCAGGACAGACATCCCTACCATGAACACTGAAGCTTTCTTT.

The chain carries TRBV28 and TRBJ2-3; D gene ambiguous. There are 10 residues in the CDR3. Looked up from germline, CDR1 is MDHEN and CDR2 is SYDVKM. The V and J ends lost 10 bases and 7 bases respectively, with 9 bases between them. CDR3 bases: TGTGCCACCCTGTTGAATACGCAGTATTTT. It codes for CATLLNTQYF.

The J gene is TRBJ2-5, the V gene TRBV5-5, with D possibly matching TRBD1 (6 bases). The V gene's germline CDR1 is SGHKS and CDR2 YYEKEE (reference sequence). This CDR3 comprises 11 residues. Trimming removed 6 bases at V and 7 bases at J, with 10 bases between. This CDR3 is CASILRGTQYF. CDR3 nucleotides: TGTGCCAGCATCCTCAGGGGGACCCAGTACTTC.

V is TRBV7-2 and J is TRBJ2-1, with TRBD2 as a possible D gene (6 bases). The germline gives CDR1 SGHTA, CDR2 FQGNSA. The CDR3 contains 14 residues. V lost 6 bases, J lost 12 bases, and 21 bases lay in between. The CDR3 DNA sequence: TGTGCCAGCAGTCCGGGACTTACGATAAACGGGCAGTTCTTC. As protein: CASSPGLTINGQFF.

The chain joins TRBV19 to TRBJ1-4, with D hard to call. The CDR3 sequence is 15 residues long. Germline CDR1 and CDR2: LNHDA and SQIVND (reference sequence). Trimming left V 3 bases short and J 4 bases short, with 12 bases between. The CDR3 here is CASSILAGVNEKLFF. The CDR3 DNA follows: TGTGCCAGTAGTATCTTGGCGGGAGTTAATGAAAAACTGTTTTTT. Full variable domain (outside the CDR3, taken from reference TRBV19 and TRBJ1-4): DGGITQSPKYLFRKEGQNVTLSCEQNLNHDAMYWYRQDPGQGLRLIYYSQIVNDFQKGDIAEGYSVSREKKESFPLTVTSAQKNPTAFYLCASSILAGVNEKLFFGSGTQLSVL.

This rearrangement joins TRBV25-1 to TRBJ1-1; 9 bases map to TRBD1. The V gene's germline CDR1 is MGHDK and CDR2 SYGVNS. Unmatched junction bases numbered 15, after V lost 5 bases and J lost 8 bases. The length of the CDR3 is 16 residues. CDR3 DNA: TGTGCCAGCAGTAGCGCGGCCGGGACAGGGAGGGCCGAAGCTTTCTTT. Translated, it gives CASSSAAGTGRAEAFF.

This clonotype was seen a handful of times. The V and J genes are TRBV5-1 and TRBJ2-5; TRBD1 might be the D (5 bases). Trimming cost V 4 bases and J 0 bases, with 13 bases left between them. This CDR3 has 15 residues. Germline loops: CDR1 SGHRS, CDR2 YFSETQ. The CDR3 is CASSVYRLYQETQYF. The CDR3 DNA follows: TGCGCCAGCAGCGTCTACAGGTTGTACCAAGAGACCCAGTACTTC.

The DNA for the CDR3 is TGTGCCAGCCGCATAGGACGGACCAACACCATATATTTT. Protein: CASRIGRTNTIYF. The chain links TRBV13 to TRBJ1-3; D call uncertain. Germline CDR1 is PRHDT and CDR2 is FYEKMQ (reference sequence). This CDR3 has 13 amino acids. V lost 8 bases to trimming and J lost 7 bases, with 15 bases between them.

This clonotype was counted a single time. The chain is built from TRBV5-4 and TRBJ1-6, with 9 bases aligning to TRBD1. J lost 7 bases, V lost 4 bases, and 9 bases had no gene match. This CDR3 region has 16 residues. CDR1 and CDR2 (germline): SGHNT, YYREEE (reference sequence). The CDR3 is CASSPLPGQGNSPLHF. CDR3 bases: TGTGCCAGCAGCCCCTTACCGGGACAGGGAAATTCACCCCTCCACTTT.

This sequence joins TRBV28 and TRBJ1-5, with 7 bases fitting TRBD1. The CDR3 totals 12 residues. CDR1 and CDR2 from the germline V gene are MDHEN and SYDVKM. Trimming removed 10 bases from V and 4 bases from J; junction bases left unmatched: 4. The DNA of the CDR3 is TGTGCCACCCAGGGGGGGAATCAGCCCCAGCATTTT. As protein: CATQGGNQPQHF.

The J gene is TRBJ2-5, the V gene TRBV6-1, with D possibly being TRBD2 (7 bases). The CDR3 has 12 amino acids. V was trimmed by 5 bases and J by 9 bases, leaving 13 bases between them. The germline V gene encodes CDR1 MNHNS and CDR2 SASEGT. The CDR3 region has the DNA TGTGCCAGCAGTCCACGAGGGGGGGCCCAGTACTTC. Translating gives CASSPRGGAQYF.

The CDR3 is CASSWGQRYGYTF. The CDR3, as DNA: TGTGCCAGCAGTTGGGGACAGCGCTATGGCTACACCTTC. J is TRBJ1-2 and V is TRBV12-3 or TRBV12-4, with 7 bases identical to TRBD1. This CDR3 spans 13 amino acids. V dropped 4 bases and J dropped 4; count of bases not matched to a gene: 3.

CDR3 region: CAPTGTSGGYNEQFF. CDR3 DNA sequence: TGTGCCCCTACCGGGACTAGCGGGGGGTACAATGAGCAGTTCTTC. V gene TRBV28 combines with J gene TRBJ2-1; the match to TRBD2 covers 15 bases. J gave up 4 bases and V 11 bases, and 6 bases lay outside the gene matches. Germline loops: CDR1 MDHEN, CDR2 SYDVKM. The CDR3 is 15 amino acids.

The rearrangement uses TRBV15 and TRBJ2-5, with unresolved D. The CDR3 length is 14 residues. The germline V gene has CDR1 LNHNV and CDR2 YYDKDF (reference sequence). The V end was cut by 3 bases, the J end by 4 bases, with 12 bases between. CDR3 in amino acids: CATSSDRNSETQYF. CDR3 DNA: TGTGCCACCAGCAGCGATCGGAACTCAGAGACCCAGTACTTC.

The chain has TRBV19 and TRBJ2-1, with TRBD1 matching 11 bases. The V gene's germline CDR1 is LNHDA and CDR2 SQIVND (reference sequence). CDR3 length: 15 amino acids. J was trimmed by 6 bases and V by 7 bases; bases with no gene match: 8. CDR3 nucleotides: TGTGCCAGTAAATTCAAGGACAGGGGGCTCAATGAGCAGTTCTTC. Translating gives CASKFKDRGLNEQFF.

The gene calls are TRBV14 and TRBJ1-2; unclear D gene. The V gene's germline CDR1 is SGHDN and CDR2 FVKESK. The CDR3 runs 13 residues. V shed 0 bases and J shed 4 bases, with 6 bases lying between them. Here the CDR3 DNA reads TGTGCCAGCAGCCAAGACAGGCTCTATGGCTACACCTTC. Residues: CASSQDRLYGYTF. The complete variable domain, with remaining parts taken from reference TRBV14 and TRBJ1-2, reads EAGVTQFPSHSVIEKGQTVTLRCDPISGHDNLYWYRRVMGKEIKFLLHFVKESKQDESGMPNNRFLAERTGGTYSTLKVQPAELEDSGVYFCASSQDRLYGYTFGSGTRLTVV.

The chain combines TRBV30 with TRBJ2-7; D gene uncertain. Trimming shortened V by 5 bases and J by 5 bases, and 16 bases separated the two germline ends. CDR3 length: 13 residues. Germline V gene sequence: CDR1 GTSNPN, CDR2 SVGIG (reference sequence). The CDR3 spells CAWFPPTVNEQYF. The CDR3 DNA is TGTGCCTGGTTCCCCCCGACTGTTAACGAGCAGTACTTC.

The CDR3: CASSSFSLTYEQYF. DNA of the CDR3: TGTGCCAGCAGTTCTTTTTCTCTTACCTACGAGCAGTACTTC. The rearrangement links TRBV2 to TRBJ2-7; D is undetermined. The CDR3 runs 14 residues. V lost 5 bases to trimming and J lost 2 bases, with 13 bases between them. Germline CDR1 reads SNHLY; CDR2 reads FYNNEI.

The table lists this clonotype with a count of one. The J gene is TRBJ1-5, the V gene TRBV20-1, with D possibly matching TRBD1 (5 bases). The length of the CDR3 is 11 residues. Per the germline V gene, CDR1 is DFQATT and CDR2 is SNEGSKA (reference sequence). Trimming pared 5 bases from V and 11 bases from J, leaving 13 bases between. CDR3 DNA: TGCAGTGCTGATCAGGGCCAGGCCCAGCATTTT. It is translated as CSADQGQAQHF.

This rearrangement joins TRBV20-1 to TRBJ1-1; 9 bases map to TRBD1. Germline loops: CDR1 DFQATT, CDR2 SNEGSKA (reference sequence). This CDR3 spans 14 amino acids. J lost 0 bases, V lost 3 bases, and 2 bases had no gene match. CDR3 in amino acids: CSASRTGVNTEAFF. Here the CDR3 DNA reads TGCAGTGCTAGCCGGACAGGGGTGAACACTGAAGCTTTCTTT.

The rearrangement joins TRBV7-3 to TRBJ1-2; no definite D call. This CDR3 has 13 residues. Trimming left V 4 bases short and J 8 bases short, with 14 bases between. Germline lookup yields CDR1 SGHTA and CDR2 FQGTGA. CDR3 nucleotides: TGTGCCAGCAGCTCAAATGCGGGAGGCGGCTACACCTTC. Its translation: CASSSNAGGGYTF.

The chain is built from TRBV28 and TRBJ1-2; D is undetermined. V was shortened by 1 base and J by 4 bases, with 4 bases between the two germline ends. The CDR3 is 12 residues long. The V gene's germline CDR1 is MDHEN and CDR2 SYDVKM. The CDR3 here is CASSLLAYGYTF. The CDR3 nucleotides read TGTGCCAGCAGTTTATTAGCCTATGGCTACACCTTC.

The CDR3: CASSYEHGANTGELFF. CDR3 DNA sequence: TGTGCCAGCAGTTACGAACACGGGGCGAACACCGGGGAGCTGTTTTTT. The chain employs TRBV6-2 or TRBV6-3 and TRBJ2-2, with D possibly being TRBD2 (5 bases). The CDR3 totals 16 residues. CDR1 is MNHEY and CDR2 is SVGEGT in the germline V gene. The germline V and J ends were trimmed by 2 bases and 0 bases, with 10 bases remaining between them.

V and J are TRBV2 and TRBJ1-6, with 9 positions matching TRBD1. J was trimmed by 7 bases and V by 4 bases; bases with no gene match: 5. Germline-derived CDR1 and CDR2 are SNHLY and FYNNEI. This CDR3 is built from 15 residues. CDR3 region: CASSGDRAGNSPLHF. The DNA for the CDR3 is TGTGCCAGCAGTGGGGACAGGGCCGGAAATTCACCCCTCCACTTT. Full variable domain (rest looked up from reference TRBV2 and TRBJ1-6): EPEVTQTPSHQVTQMGQEVILRCVPISNHLYFYWYRQILGQKVEFLVSFYNNEISEKSEIFDDQFSVERPDGSNFTLKIRSTKLEDSAMYFCASSGDRAGNSPLHFGNGTRLTVT.

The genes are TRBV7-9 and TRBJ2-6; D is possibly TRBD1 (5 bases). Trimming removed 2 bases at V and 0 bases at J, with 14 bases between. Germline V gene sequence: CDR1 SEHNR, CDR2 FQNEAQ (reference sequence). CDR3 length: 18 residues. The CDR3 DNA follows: TGTGCCAGCAGCTTAAATCCCAGGGAAGTCTCTGGGGCCAACGTCCTGACTTTC. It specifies CASSLNPREVSGANVLTF.